This entry describes one T cell receptor (beta chain). Its cognate antigen is unknown. This sample is part of a study of shared clonotypes between healthy human individuals. Across the study: Plates per donor: three CD4 naive, three CD4 memory, two CD8 naive, one CD8 memory. General observations from the study: Shared across four donors were 5% to 6% of the naive CD4 clonotypes.

Sequenced by immunoSEQ multiplex PCR; TCRdb stores in-frame clones only, minus some. The sample shows 2.3 million or so clones, 85% to 95% of them seen only once. Germline V gives CDR1 LGHNA, CDR2 YSLEER. This CDR3 spans 16 amino acids. Trimming stripped 1 base from V and 5 bases from J, with 18 bases between. Every donor was a Caucasian adult from Nashville, Tennessee. The chain is built from TRBV4-3 and TRBJ2-7; the D gene is possibly TRBD1 (6 bases). The sample consisted of naive CD4+ T cells from PBMCs. The subset was: CD45RA+ positively selected. This clonotype was sampled from a man between 18 and 29 years old in good health. Some clones in this sample may be carry-over from other donors' samples. CDR3 protein: CASSQVRGRGSDEQYF. CDR3 DNA sequence: TGCGCCAGCAGCCAAGTACGGGGCAGGGGCTCAGACGAGCAGTACTTC.